The 13 T cell receptor beta chains below were found in one sample sequenced in a study of T cell repertoires in cytomegalovirus infection. TCRdb fed the reads into MiXCR, producing one record per CDR3 protein. The table shows some 450,000 distinct CDR3 sequences, with about a third occurring only once. The source material was PBMCs. The receptors were sampled from a human donor in good health (CMV status not recorded). Some clones in this sample may be carry-over from other donors' samples.

In this sample, this clonotype turned up a few times. The J gene is TRBJ2-1, the V gene TRBV20-1; D might be TRBD1 or TRBD2, each matching 5 bases. The CDR3 consists of 15 residues. From germline, CDR1 is DFQATT and CDR2 SNEGSKA (reference sequence). CDR3 amino acids: CSLTPGPGAYNEQFF. Written as DNA, the CDR3 is TGCAGCCTCACCCCGGGACCCGGGGCCTACAATGAGCAGTTCTTC.

Regarding this clonotype: The junction differs from germline at one of its ends, possibly a read error. The J gene is TRBJ2-5, the V gene TRBV7-9; D is ambiguous. The germline CDR1 and CDR2 sequences are SEHNR and FQNEAQ (reference sequence). The CDR3 loop spans 14 amino acids. The CDR3 reads CACSQLRNQDTQYF. CDR3 nucleotide sequence: TGTGCCTGCAGCCAACTCAGAAACCAAGATACCCAGTACTTC.

The V and J genes are TRBV10-3 and TRBJ1-1; D unclear. This CDR3 spans 14 amino acids. Trimming cost V 4 bases and J 1 base, with 10 bases left between them. Germline V gene sequence: CDR1 ENHRY, CDR2 SYGVKD. CDR3 coding DNA: TGTGCCATCAGTGGGATACAGTCGAACACTGAAGCTTTCTTT. Translated, it gives CAISGIQSNTEAFF.

At least ten counts were recorded for this clonotype. The CDR3, as DNA: TGTGCCAGCAGAGAGGGAGCTGAAGCTTTCTTT. It is translated as CASREGAEAFF. V and J are TRBV12-3 or TRBV12-4 and TRBJ1-1, with D unresolved. Trimming shortened V by 6 bases and J by 6 bases, and 8 bases separated the two germline ends. The length of the CDR3 is 11 residues.

This clonotype showed up many times. V and J are TRBV7-2 and TRBJ1-1; tentatively, D is TRBD1 (5 bases). Germline V gives CDR1 SGHTA, CDR2 FQGNSA. This CDR3 has 13 amino acids. V was pared by 4 bases and J by 4 bases, with 10 bases between. CDR3 loop: CASSSYRSTEAFF. DNA of the CDR3: TGTGCCAGCAGCTCTTACAGGTCCACTGAAGCTTTCTTT.

This chain joins TRBV5-5 and TRBJ2-7; D may be TRBD2 (6 bases). The V gene's germline CDR1 is SGHKS and CDR2 YYEKEE (reference sequence). V was cut by 4 bases and J by 0 bases, with 14 bases left in between. This CDR3 region has 15 residues. In nucleotides, the CDR3 is TGTGCCAGCAGCCCGGGGGTTCTAGTCTCCTACGAGCAGTACTTC. It specifies CASSPGVLVSYEQYF.

About this clonotype itself: Being one base from a much bigger clone, this may be a read error. The genes are TRBV7-2 and TRBJ2-4; D might be TRBD1 (6 bases). The germline V gene encodes CDR1 SGHTA and CDR2 FQGNSA. The CDR3 length is 16 residues. The CDR3 DNA sequence: TGTGACAGCAGAAGTTCCACAGGGTTTACCAAAAACATTCAGTACTTC. Encoded protein: CDSRSSTGFTKNIQYF. The entire variable domain, with the rest obtained from reference TRBV7-2 and TRBJ2-4, is as follows: GAGVSQSPSNKVTEKGKDVELRCDPISGHTALYWYRQSLGQGLEFLIYFQGNSAPDKSGLPSDRFSAERTGGSVSTLTIQRTQQEDSAVYLCDSRSSTGFTKNIQYFGAGTRLSVL.

This clonotype was found many times. J is TRBJ2-7 and V is TRBV7-2, with D possibly TRBD1 on 5 matching bases. Trimming removed 6 bases from V and 6 bases from J, with 12 bases in between. The CDR3 is made up of 12 amino acids. Germline loops: CDR1 SGHTA, CDR2 FQGNSA. This CDR3 reads CASSVIGAEQYF. DNA for the CDR3: TGTGCCAGCAGTGTGATAGGGGCCGAGCAGTACTTC.

The sample holds a few counts of this clonotype. The gene calls are TRBV3-1 and TRBJ2-5, with D hard to call. V was cut by 0 bases and J by 4 bases, with 12 bases left in between. Per the germline V gene, CDR1 is LGHDT and CDR2 is YNNKEL (reference sequence). The CDR3 runs 15 residues. DNA for the CDR3: TGTGCCAGCAGCCAAGAGCGGCTGAAGGGAGAGACCCAGTACTTC. The encoded protein is CASSQERLKGETQYF.

This clonotype was detected ten times or more. The chain links TRBV11-2 to TRBJ1-6; no definite D call. Trimming left V 0 bases short and J 9 bases short, with 9 bases between. In germline, CDR1 is SGHAT, CDR2 FQNNGV. This CDR3 is 14 amino acids long. This chain's CDR3 is CASSLEGGGSPLHF. In nucleotides, the CDR3 is TGTGCCAGCAGCTTAGAGGGAGGAGGTTCACCCCTCCACTTT.

This clonotype was recorded at least ten times. V gene TRBV7-8 combines with J gene TRBJ2-7; no firm D call. V was cut by 4 bases and J by 7 bases, with 11 bases left in between. In germline, CDR1 is SGHVS, CDR2 FQNEAQ. The CDR3 covers 12 residues. Here the CDR3 reads CASSSGPGEQYF. The CDR3, as DNA: TGTGCCAGCAGCTCCGGACCCGGGGAGCAGTACTTC.

This clonotype was seen a few times. The V and J genes are TRBV12-3 or TRBV12-4 and TRBJ1-1, with D perhaps TRBD1 (5 bases). With 3 bases removed from V and 0 bases from J, the gap between germline ends came to 17 bases. The CDR3 length is 17 residues. CDR3: CASSLASGGIMNTEAFF. Here the CDR3 DNA reads TGTGCCAGCAGTTTGGCATCGGGGGGTATAATGAACACTGAAGCTTTCTTT.

This chain links TRBV5-1 with TRBJ1-1; D is possibly TRBD1 (6 bases). V lost 0 bases to trimming and J lost 5 bases, with 14 bases between them. Germline CDR1 and CDR2: SGHRS and YFSETQ. There are 15 residues in the CDR3. The CDR3 DNA reads as TGCGCCAGCAGCTTGGTTGGGGGGGCGCGGACTGAAGCTTTCTTT. As protein: CASSLVGGARTEAFF.